A single sample gave rise to the 30 T cell receptor beta chains below, sequenced in a study of read filtering for tumor transcriptome and immune sequencing. This library used 300 to 500 ng RNA and molecular barcoded adaptors spanning alpha/delta and beta/gamma chains. TCRdb recomputed calls from the reads with MiXCR, one row per CDR3 protein. The table has 120,000 or so distinct CDR3 sequences, 10% to 15% seen once. Sequenced input: a population of CD138-negative cells sorted from bone marrow. The source of these receptors is a donor aged 40 or over with multiple myeloma.

There are many counts of this clonotype. The junction does not match germline at one end; this may be a read error. This chain connects TRBV7-8 to TRBJ1-1, with TRBD1 matching 10 bases. CDR1 is SGHVS, CDR2 FQNEAQ, per germline. There are 15 residues in the CDR3. Here the CDR3 reads CASSAGTGDSTEAFF. Written as DNA, the CDR3 is TGTGCCAGCAGCGCCGGGACAGGGGATAGCACTGAAGCTTTTTTT.

Points on this clonotype: This likely traces to a read error, being one base from a far larger clone. The final CDR3 position lacks the conserved phenylalanine or tryptophan, pointing to a likely read error. The rearrangement uses TRBV7-2 and TRBJ2-3, with 7 bases that match TRBD2. The V gene end was trimmed by 1 base and the J gene end by 4 bases; junction bases not matched to a gene: 11. In germline, CDR1 is SGHTA, CDR2 FQGNSA. The CDR3 length is 17 residues. This chain's CDR3 is CASSLVLGGLDADTQYS. In DNA, the CDR3 is TGTGCCAGCAGCTTAGTATTAGGTGGACTAGACGCAGATACGCAGTATTCT.

This clonotype was recorded at least ten times. The rearrangement joins TRBV6-6 to TRBJ1-2, with a possible D match to TRBD1 (6 bases). CDR1 is MNHNY, CDR2 SVGAGI, per germline (reference sequence). The CDR3 sequence is 15 residues long. V shed 2 bases and J shed 2 bases, with 12 bases lying between them. The DNA for the CDR3 is TGTGCCAGCAGTTACCCCCAGGGGAACAACTATGGCTACACCTTC. Translated: CASSYPQGNNYGYTF.

Worth noting for this clonotype: A much larger clonotype is one base distant, so this may be a read error. The genes are TRBV6-1 and TRBJ2-6; D not certain. Per the germline V gene, CDR1 is MNHNS and CDR2 is SASEGT. The CDR3 covers 15 residues. In DNA form, the CDR3 reads TGTGTCTCGGGCTGGGTGAACTCTGGGGCCAACGTCCTGACTTTC. It is translated as CVSGWVNSGANVLTF.

This clonotype turned up a few times. The chain has TRBV5-1 and TRBJ1-3; D is perhaps TRBD1 (5 bases). Germline CDR1 and CDR2: SGHRS and YFSETQ. The V end was cut by 0 bases, the J end by 4 bases, with 11 bases between. The CDR3 length is 15 residues. CDR3 bases: TGCGCCAGCAGCTTGGATGGGGCTCAGGGAAACACCATATATTTT. Protein sequence: CASSLDGAQGNTIYF.

The sample holds many counts of this clonotype. CDR3 sequence: CASSPRGNQPQHF. CDR3 nucleotides: TGTGCCAGCAGCCCACGGGGGAATCAGCCCCAGCATTTT. The V call is TRBV6-1, the J call TRBJ1-5; the D gene is possibly TRBD1 (5 bases). The CDR3 runs to 13 residues. From germline, CDR1 is MNHNS and CDR2 SASEGT. Trimming removed 6 bases from V and 4 bases from J, with 10 bases in between.

As to this clonotype: A much larger clone sits a single nucleotide away, making a read error possible. This chain uses TRBV4-2 with TRBJ2-2; 9 bases are a match to TRBD2. The V gene's germline CDR1 is LGHNA and CDR2 YNFKEQ. The junction had 5 bases not matched to a gene; V was cut back by 2 bases and J by 4 bases. The CDR3 has 16 amino acids. The CDR3 here is CASSQSRGGITGELFF. In nucleotides, the CDR3 is TGTGCCAGCAGCCAATCGCGGGGGGGAATCACCGGGGAGCTGTTTTTT.

Of note for this clonotype: This is likely an artifact of a read error, given a far larger clone one base away. V is TRBV12-3 or TRBV12-4 and J is TRBJ2-1; tentatively, D is TRBD1 or TRBD2 (5 bases each). The CDR3 is made up of 14 amino acids. The CDR3 DNA follows: TGTGCCAGCAATCCAGGGAGCTCCTACAATGTGCAGTTCTTC. It codes for CASNPGSSYNVQFF.

The chain employs TRBV20-1 and TRBJ2-7; 9 bases agree with TRBD2. The junction had 5 bases not matched to a gene; V was cut back by 5 bases and J by 3 bases. This CDR3 contains 13 residues. In germline, CDR1 is DFQATT, CDR2 SNEGSKA (reference sequence). In DNA, the CDR3 is TGCAGTGCTCAGCGGGGGGTAAACTACGAGCAGTACTTC. This translates into CSAQRGVNYEQYF.

The rearrangement links TRBV10-2 to TRBJ1-6; 7 bases are shared with TRBD1. The CDR3 runs 13 residues. CDR1 is WSHSY, CDR2 SAAADI, per germline. V trimming: 2 bases; J trimming: 8 bases; junction bases outside the gene matches: 0. CDR3 amino acids: CASSEQGDSPLHF. CDR3 in DNA: TGCGCCAGCAGTGAGCAGGGGGATTCACCCCTCCACTTT.

With respect to this clonotype: It may be a read error: a sequence one base away is much more abundant. V usage is TRBV5-1 and J usage is TRBJ2-7; TRBD1 is a possible D gene (6 bases). CDR1 is SGHRS, CDR2 YFSETQ, per germline. The CDR3 has 15 residues. Trimming removed 6 bases at V and 3 bases at J, with 19 bases between. CDR3 coding DNA: TGCGCCAGCAACTCGTGGACAGATGAGAACTACGAGCAGTACTTC. Protein: CASNSWTDENYEQYF.

The chain is built from TRBV29-1 and TRBJ2-7; the match to TRBD1 covers 7 bases. V trimming: 4 bases; J trimming: 7 bases; junction bases outside the gene matches: 13. The CDR3 has 14 residues. Germline values: CDR1 SQVTM, CDR2 ANQGSEA. In nucleotides, the CDR3 is TGCAGCGTTGTAGATCGGAAGGGGGCCGGGGAGCAGTACTTC. It is translated as CSVVDRKGAGEQYF.

In its sample, this clonotype was seen many times. The V gene is TRBV5-8, the J gene TRBJ2-5, with 9 bases lining up with TRBD1. The germline V gene encodes CDR1 SGHTS and CDR2 YDEGEE. The trim removed 1 base at V and 7 bases at J, leaving 17 bases unmatched. This CDR3 contains 18 residues. This CDR3 is CASSLSPGTGSYLGTQYF. In nucleotides, the CDR3 is TGTGCCAGCAGCTTGTCCCCCGGGACAGGGAGTTATTTGGGGACCCAGTACTTC.

The table lists this clonotype with many counts. This rearrangement joins TRBV20-1 to TRBJ1-2; D perhaps matches TRBD1 (5 bases). This CDR3 contains 13 residues. Looked up from germline, CDR1 is DFQATT and CDR2 is SNEGSKA (reference sequence). V lost 2 bases and J lost 8, with 15 bases in between. The CDR3 here is CSARLWTGAGYTF. In DNA form, the CDR3 reads TGCAGTGCTAGACTCTGGACCGGGGCAGGCTACACCTTC.

This clonotype was observed many times. V and J are TRBV6-6 and TRBJ1-5, with a tentative D call TRBD1 (5 bases). Germline loops: CDR1 MNHNY, CDR2 SVGAGI (reference sequence). This CDR3 region has 15 residues. V was clipped by 2 bases and J by 1 base, with 9 bases between them. In DNA form, the CDR3 reads TGTGCCAGCAGTTACGGGCAGGGCAGCAATCAGCCCCAGCATTTT. It encodes CASSYGQGSNQPQHF.

Many counts were recorded for this clonotype. The chain combines TRBV11-3 with TRBJ2-2; 12 positions match TRBD2. Germline V gives CDR1 SGHNT, CDR2 YENEEA. The V gene end was trimmed by 5 bases and the J gene end by 6 bases; junction bases not matched to a gene: 10. This CDR3 is built from 17 residues. The CDR3 reads CASSPNPGTSGSGELFF. As DNA, the CDR3 is TGTGCCAGCAGCCCAAACCCTGGGACTAGCGGGTCCGGGGAGCTGTTTTTT.

In regard to this clonotype: This may arise from a read error, as a much more abundant clone is one base away. The chain joins TRBV12-3 or TRBV12-4 to TRBJ2-4, with D unresolved. This CDR3 is 16 amino acids long. The germline V and J ends were trimmed by 3 bases and 0 bases, with 12 bases remaining between them. In nucleotides, the CDR3 is TGTGCCAGCAGTTTCCCCGGCCAGATAGCCAAAAACATTCAGTACTTC. Protein product: CASSFPGQIAKNIQYF.

In this sample, this clonotype turned up a few times. A read error may explain this, as a much larger clone is one base away. This likely comes from a read error, as the CDR3 has no conserved phenylalanine or tryptophan at its end. This chain uses TRBV11-2 with TRBJ2-1, with 8 bases matching TRBD2. Unmatched junction bases numbered 4, after V lost 0 bases and J lost 3 bases. The CDR3 covers 16 residues. Germline loops: CDR1 SGHAT, CDR2 FQNNGV. CDR3 region: CASSLEVAGRYNEQFS. The CDR3, as DNA: TGTGCCAGCAGCTTAGAAGTAGCGGGACGCTACAATGAGCAGTTCTCC.

This clonotype has ten or more counts. In DNA form, the CDR3 reads TGTGCCAGCAGCGCCGCCATTATTACATACGAGCAGTACTTC. Translated, it gives CASSAAIITYEQYF. V usage is TRBV7-2 and J usage is TRBJ2-7; no reliable D call. Germline CDR1 and CDR2: SGHTA and FQGNSA. Deletions cut 5 bases from V and 4 bases from J, with 15 bases between. The CDR3 consists of 14 residues. The whole variable domain, remainder taken from reference TRBV7-2 and TRBJ2-7, is GAGVSQSPSNKVTEKGKDVELRCDPISGHTALYWYRQSLGQGLEFLIYFQGNSAPDKSGLPSDRFSAERTGGSVSTLTIQRTQQEDSAVYLCASSAAIITYEQYFGPGTRLTVT.

The chain carries TRBV20-1 and TRBJ2-1, with 8 bases lining up with TRBD2. Germline V gene data show CDR1 as DFQATT and CDR2 as SNEGSKA (reference sequence). This CDR3 contains 12 residues. The trim removed 1 base at V and 9 bases at J, leaving 2 bases unmatched. CDR3 region: CSARVAGFEQFF. The CDR3 DNA sequence: TGCAGTGCTAGAGTAGCGGGATTTGAGCAGTTCTTC.

This clonotype has a single count. A far larger clone differs by one base, so this is likely a read error. The genes are TRBV12-3 or TRBV12-4 and TRBJ2-1; weak D call: TRBD1 (6 bases). With 9 bases removed from V and 5 bases from J, the gap between germline ends came to 20 bases. The CDR3 is made up of 15 amino acids. Written as DNA, the CDR3 is TGTGCCAGTCTGGCCAGGGGCTCGTCCCACAATGAGCAGTTCTTC. Amino acids: CASLARGSSHNEQFF.

There are a few counts of this clonotype. V usage is TRBV29-1 and J usage is TRBJ2-2; D gene uncertain. V lost 1 base and J lost 4, with 13 bases in between. Germline V gene lookup returns CDR1 SQVTM and CDR2 ANQGSEA. The CDR3 is made up of 15 amino acids. The DNA for the CDR3 is TGCAGCGTTGAAGGGGTCGGCGTCGGCACCGGGGAGCTGTTTTTT. Amino acids: CSVEGVGVGTGELFF.

With regard to this clonotype: One base away lies a much larger clone, so this may be a sequencing read error. The missing conserved phenylalanine or tryptophan at the end of this CDR3 makes a read error likely. This chain connects TRBV20-1 to TRBJ2-4; TRBD1 or TRBD2 may be the D gene (5 bases each). The CDR3 is made up of 13 amino acids. Germline assignment: CDR1 DFQATT and CDR2 SNEGSKA (reference sequence). V was clipped by 6 bases and J by 5 bases, with 14 bases between them. For the CDR3, the DNA is TGCAGTGCCGAGAGAGGGGCGGAAAACATTCAGTACCTC. This sequence encodes CSAERGAENIQYL.

This clonotype has ten or more counts. This chain joins TRBV9 and TRBJ1-2; weak D call: TRBD1 (6 bases). Germline CDR1 and CDR2: SGDLS and YYNGEE. Deletions cut 5 bases from V and 8 bases from J, with 22 bases between. This CDR3 is 15 amino acids long. In DNA form, the CDR3 reads TGTGCCAGCAGGGAGGGGGACGGGACCGTAAGGGGCTACACCTTC. It translates to CASREGDGTVRGYTF.

About this clonotype: Sequence at one end of the junction differs from germline and may be a read error. This sequence joins TRBV24-1 and TRBJ2-1, with TRBD2 matching 8 bases. The CDR3 contains 16 residues. Germline V gives CDR1 KGHDR, CDR2 SFDVKD. The CDR3: CATSDGGAGPHKEQFF. In DNA form, the CDR3 reads TGTGCCACCAGTGACGGGGGGGCCGGCCCCCACAAAGAGCAGTTCTTC.

This rearrangement joins TRBV5-1 to TRBJ2-5, with a weak D call TRBD2 (6 bases). CDR1 and CDR2 (germline): SGHRS, YFSETQ. Trimming took 3 bases from V and 7 from J, leaving 19 bases between them. The CDR3 is 15 residues long. CDR3 residues: CASSSWGDGTGTQYF. CDR3 sequence (DNA): TGCGCCAGCAGCTCATGGGGGGACGGTACGGGGACCCAGTACTTC. Filled out from reference TRBV5-1 and TRBJ2-5, the complete variable domain reads KAGVTQTPRYLIKTRGQQVTLSCSPISGHRSVSWYQQTPGQGLQFLFEYFSETQRNKGNFPGRFSGRQFSNSRSEMNVSTLELGDSALYLCASSSWGDGTGTQYFGPGTRLLVL.

This clonotype was counted ten times or more. The rearrangement joins TRBV3-1 to TRBJ2-7, with D perhaps assigned TRBD1 or TRBD2 (5 bases each). V was trimmed by 4 bases and J by 2 bases, leaving 9 bases between them. The CDR3 loop spans 13 amino acids. Germline assignment: CDR1 LGHDT and CDR2 YNNKEL (reference sequence). In nucleotides, the CDR3 is TGTGCCAGCAGCCCGGGGACCGCCTACGAGCAGTACTTC. It yields the protein CASSPGTAYEQYF.

This clonotype appeared many times. The chain combines TRBV20-1 with TRBJ2-1; no reliable D call. Germline CDR1 and CDR2: DFQATT and SNEGSKA (reference sequence). The CDR3 loop spans 15 amino acids. Deletions cut 1 base from V and 0 bases from J, with 10 bases between. CDR3 loop: CSARVGPGSYNEQFF. The CDR3 DNA reads as TGCAGTGCTAGAGTTGGGCCGGGCTCCTACAATGAGCAGTTCTTC.

This clonotype was picked up many times. The rearrangement joins TRBV19 to TRBJ2-3; D gene uncertain. Trimming pared 3 bases from V and 2 bases from J, leaving 9 bases between. This CDR3 comprises 14 residues. Per germline, CDR1 LNHDA and CDR2 SQIVND (reference sequence). The CDR3 DNA reads TGTGCCAGTAGTATTGCGCAGGCCACAGATACGCAGTATTTT. Protein sequence: CASSIAQATDTQYF.

This clonotype occurred many times. The chain is built from TRBV5-8 and TRBJ2-3; D is perhaps TRBD1 (5 bases). Trimming removed 0 bases from V and 2 bases from J, with 7 bases in between. Germline CDR1 and CDR2: SGHTS and YDEGEE. The CDR3 totals 14 residues. CDR3 region: CASSLGQITDTQYF. The CDR3 DNA reads as TGTGCCAGCAGCTTGGGACAGATCACAGATACGCAGTATTTT.